Following are 14 T cell receptor beta chains from one sample sequenced in a study of OX40 agonist ivuxolimab in advanced cancers. Produced via immunoSEQ multiplex PCR; TCRdb's table is partial and in-frame only. The table records about 100,000 clones, approximately 91% of them present only once. Sequenced here: CD4+ or CD8+ T cells sorted from blood, sampled in a trial of the OX40 agonist ivuxolimab. The receptors come from an adult with an advanced solid tumor such as melanoma, head and neck, liver or kidney cancer.

This clone was seen only once. The CDR3 sequence: CASSLWEGAGYNEQFF. DNA for the CDR3: TGTGCCAGCAGTTTATGGGAGGGGGCCGGATACAATGAGCAGTTCTTC. V is TRBV28 and J is TRBJ2-1, with a tentative D call TRBD1 (7 bases). The CDR3 spans 16 residues. Germline V gives CDR1 MDHEN, CDR2 SYDVKM. V was pared by 0 bases and J by 4 bases, with 13 bases between. Drawing the rest from reference TRBV28 and TRBJ2-1, the complete variable domain is DVKVTQSSRYLVKRTGEKVFLECVQDMDHENMFWYRQDPGLGLRLIYFSYDVKMKEKGDIPEGYSVSREKKERFSLILESASTNQTSMYLCASSLWEGAGYNEQFFGPGTRLTVL.

The chain is built from TRBV6-1 and TRBJ2-5; 8 bases are a match to TRBD1. TRBJ2-7 explains the end of the DNA better; the J call may be wrong. The CDR3 is 14 residues long. The germline gives CDR1 MNHNS, CDR2 SASEGT. The CDR3 nucleotides read TGTGCCGCGGGATATCAGGGGGCGAAATACGAGCAGTACTTC. This sequence encodes CAAGYQGAKYEQYF.

This clone occurred once. The J gene is TRBJ2-6, the V gene TRBV7-3, with no clear D. The CDR3 consists of 13 residues. Trimming stripped 5 bases from V and 4 bases from J, with 6 bases between. Germline CDR1 is SGHTA and CDR2 is FQGTGA. The CDR3 here is CASSAQGANVLTF. CDR3 in DNA: TGTGCCAGCAGCGCACAGGGGGCCAACGTCCTGACTTTC.

The chain links TRBV4-1 to TRBJ2-5; weak D call: TRBD2 (6 bases). This CDR3 comprises 16 residues. Germline-derived CDR1 and CDR2 are MGHRA and YSYEKL. Trimming removed 1 base at V and 1 base at J, with 13 bases between. CDR3 amino acids: CASSQGAGTGQETQYF. The CDR3 DNA is TGCGCCAGCAGCCAAGGGGCGGGAACCGGCCAAGAGACCCAGTACTTC.

The chain links TRBV5-4 to TRBJ1-2; 7 nucleotides align to TRBD1. The V gene end was trimmed by 4 bases and the J gene end by 5 bases; junction bases not matched to a gene: 17. Germline CDR1 SGHNT, CDR2 YYREEE (reference sequence). This CDR3 has 17 residues. The CDR3 protein is CASSRGTAYLGGYGYTF. CDR3 nucleotides: TGTGCCAGCAGCCGCGGGACAGCGTATTTGGGGGGTTATGGCTACACCTTC.

The chain links TRBV7-7 to TRBJ2-2; maybe TRBD2 (6 bases). The CDR3 totals 12 residues. Germline CDR1 and CDR2: SSHAT and FNYEAQ (reference sequence). With 8 bases removed from V and 6 bases from J, the gap between germline ends came to 10 bases. The chain's CDR3 is CASRSGAGELFF. The DNA for the CDR3 is TGTGCCAGCCGTAGCGGCGCCGGGGAGCTGTTTTTT.

The chain carries TRBV7-8 and TRBJ2-5; TRBD2 matches 14 bases. The CDR3 sequence is 14 residues long. CDR1 is SGHVS and CDR2 is FQNEAQ in the germline V gene. Trimming removed 9 bases from V and 7 bases from J; junction bases left unmatched: 7. CDR3 sequence reads: CASRLAGGASTQYF. Written as DNA, the CDR3 is TGTGCCAGTAGACTAGCGGGGGGGGCCTCGACCCAGTACTTC.

The rearrangement joins TRBV5-4 to TRBJ2-1; 9 bases fit TRBD2. Germline CDR1 and CDR2: SGHNT and YYREEE (reference sequence). The CDR3 has 17 residues. V was clipped by 4 bases and J by 4 bases; unmatched bases: 12. The CDR3 region has the DNA TGTGCCAGCAGCGGGGCGGGACTAGCTGAGCGATACAATGAGCAGTTCTTC. It is translated as CASSGAGLAERYNEQFF.

The V call is TRBV19, the J call TRBJ1-5, with TRBD1 matching 11 bases. The CDR3 totals 16 residues. The germline gives CDR1 LNHDA, CDR2 SQIVND (reference sequence). Trimming took 4 bases from V and 5 from J; bases not matched to a gene: 7. CDR3 DNA: TGTGCCAGTAGTACCCCGGACAGGGGGCGAGATCAGCCCCAGCATTTT. Translating gives CASSTPDRGRDQPQHF.

The V call is TRBV27, the J call TRBJ2-2; D might be TRBD2 (6 bases). Trimming removed 6 bases from V and 0 bases from J, with 14 bases in between. The CDR3 has 16 amino acids. CDR1 is MNHEY and CDR2 is SMNVEV in the germline V gene (reference sequence). CDR3 sequence reads: CASSFGRRSNTGELFF. CDR3 DNA: TGTGCCAGCAGCTTCGGGAGACGGTCGAACACCGGGGAGCTGTTTTTT.

This clone has only a few counts. The chain carries TRBV5-4 and TRBJ2-7; tentatively, D is TRBD2 (5 bases). Germline loops: CDR1 SGHNT, CDR2 YYREEE (reference sequence). V gave up 4 bases and J gave up 6 bases, with 23 bases separating them. The CDR3 spans 16 residues. CDR3 DNA sequence: TGTGCCAGCAGCGGCGGGCGACACACCGGCCTCTCCGAGCAGTACTTC. Amino acid sequence: CASSGGRHTGLSEQYF.

This chain links TRBV6-1 with TRBJ1-5, with TRBD1 identical over 7 bases. Germline V gene sequence: CDR1 MNHNS, CDR2 SASEGT. The CDR3 runs to 15 residues. After removal of 5 bases from V and 5 bases from J, the junction contained 9 bases not matched to a gene. CDR3 protein: CASSFSGTAYQPQHF. DNA for the CDR3: TGTGCCAGCAGTTTTTCCGGGACAGCCTATCAGCCCCAGCATTTT.

The chain is built from TRBV7-9 and TRBJ2-7, with 13 bases fitting TRBD2. Germline-derived CDR1 and CDR2 are SEHNR and FQNEAQ (reference sequence). V was clipped by 4 bases and J by 4 bases; unmatched bases: 4. The CDR3 has 15 amino acids. Here the CDR3 DNA reads TGTGCCAGCAGCTCCGGACTAGCGGGAGTATACGAGCAGTACTTC. Protein: CASSSGLAGVYEQYF.

The chain recombines TRBV4-1 with TRBJ2-5; D tentatively reads TRBD1 or TRBD2 (5 bases each). V shed 0 bases and J shed 2 bases, with 22 bases lying between them. This CDR3 spans 19 amino acids. CDR1 is MGHRA and CDR2 is YSYEKL in the germline V gene. This chain's CDR3 is CASSQDAGVGQGGQETQYF. The CDR3 region has the DNA TGCGCCAGCAGCCAAGATGCCGGGGTCGGGCAGGGCGGTCAAGAGACCCAGTACTTC.